The subject of this entry is one T cell receptor (beta chain). In this sample, this clonotype turned up a few times. What this receptor recognizes is not known. Base qualities are missing; no much larger clone stands one base away. This sample was sequenced with an Illumina NovaSeq 6000. Synthesis of TCR cDNA relied on 5'RACE template switching, a step that introduced a universal primer site along with unique molecular identifiers. Priming of cDNA synthesis was performed from both the TCR alpha and TCR beta constant segments. Two PCR steps were used to amplify libraries, with sample barcodes and sequencing adapters being added in the second step. Sequencing of libraries was performed on Illumina HiSeq 2500 (2x100 bp) or NovaSeq (2x150 bp). The paper's processing steps were these. MIGEC was used to demultiplex reads and collapse the reads into UMI consensus sequences, and MiXCR was used for V(D)J alignment. Vaccine-responding clonotypes were defined with edgeR using replicate PBMC samples, requiring FDR below 0.01 and a log2 fold change above 5 up to day 15. Bulk clonotypes were assigned CD4 or CD8 identity according to which sequenced CD4 or CD8 repertoire held them at higher abundance. In-frame beta chains were kept once TCRdb had trimmed the public reads at Q25 with fastp and called clones with MiXCR. Rows matching on CDR3 protein sequence are summarized as one entry with the most common DNA and genes. TCRdb, not the authors, supplied the V and J calls. The sample contains 150,000 to 200,000 distinct CDR3 sequences, 8% to 13% of them found a single time. 36% of the sample is taken by the ten largest.

The data belong to a study of T cells after yellow fever vaccination (dated by TCRdb to between 2017 and 2020). Regarding the complete study: The SMART-Seq v4 Ultra Low Input RNA kit was used to prepare libraries from fractions with low cell numbers. To follow T-cell clones before and after primary and booster YFV17D yellow fever vaccination, bulk TCR alpha and beta repertoires were sequenced over time. Two healthy male donors made up the cohort, one aged 18 to 29 years and the other aged 30 to 40 years. Blood was drawn at multiple timepoints before and after primary and secondary immunization, with bulk PBMC replicates and cell subsets isolated.

Broader findings and caveats from the paper: The study included only two donors, which limits how far the findings can be generalized. A small share of clonotypes occurred in both CD4 and CD8 compartments, likely arising from convergent recombination. After the booster, most of the clones that had expanded following primary vaccination were detected again (roughly 96% of CD4 and around 90% of CD8), which suggests that memory was broadly maintained. Computational filtering was required because FACS-sorted repertoires could contain abundant contaminating clonotypes from the bulk population. Compared with the primary T-cell response, the secondary T-cell response was faster but weaker, reaching its peak on day 5 rather than on day 15.

The treatment or condition tag for this specimen amounts to: live attenuated yellow fever vaccine strain. A standard Ficoll-Paque protocol was used to isolate PBMCs from peripheral blood. CD4 and CD8 T-cell fractions were isolated with Dynabeads CD4 and CD8 positive selection kits. RNA was extracted with TriZol from bulk PBMCs, CD4 and CD8 fractions, and dextramer-positive and dextramer-negative fractions. The germline ends are 11 bases apart after V is trimmed by 5 bases and J by 0 bases. The CDR3 numbers 15 residues from cysteine through phenylalanine. Of the read, only the CDR3 DNA is kept; its 45 bases are in frame from base 1.

Sequenced here: CD8+ T cells sorted from PBMCs, sampled 15 days after the yellow fever booster vaccination. The receptor was derived from a young man who received the YFV17D yellow fever vaccine. The rearranged segments are TRBV12-3 or TRBV12-4 and TRBJ2-1; TRBD1 could be the D gene, as 6 bases match. This receptor carries the CDR3 CASSLTGISYNEQFF. The nucleotides are TGTGCCAGCAGTCTAACAGGGATCTCCTACAATGAGCAGTTCTTC.